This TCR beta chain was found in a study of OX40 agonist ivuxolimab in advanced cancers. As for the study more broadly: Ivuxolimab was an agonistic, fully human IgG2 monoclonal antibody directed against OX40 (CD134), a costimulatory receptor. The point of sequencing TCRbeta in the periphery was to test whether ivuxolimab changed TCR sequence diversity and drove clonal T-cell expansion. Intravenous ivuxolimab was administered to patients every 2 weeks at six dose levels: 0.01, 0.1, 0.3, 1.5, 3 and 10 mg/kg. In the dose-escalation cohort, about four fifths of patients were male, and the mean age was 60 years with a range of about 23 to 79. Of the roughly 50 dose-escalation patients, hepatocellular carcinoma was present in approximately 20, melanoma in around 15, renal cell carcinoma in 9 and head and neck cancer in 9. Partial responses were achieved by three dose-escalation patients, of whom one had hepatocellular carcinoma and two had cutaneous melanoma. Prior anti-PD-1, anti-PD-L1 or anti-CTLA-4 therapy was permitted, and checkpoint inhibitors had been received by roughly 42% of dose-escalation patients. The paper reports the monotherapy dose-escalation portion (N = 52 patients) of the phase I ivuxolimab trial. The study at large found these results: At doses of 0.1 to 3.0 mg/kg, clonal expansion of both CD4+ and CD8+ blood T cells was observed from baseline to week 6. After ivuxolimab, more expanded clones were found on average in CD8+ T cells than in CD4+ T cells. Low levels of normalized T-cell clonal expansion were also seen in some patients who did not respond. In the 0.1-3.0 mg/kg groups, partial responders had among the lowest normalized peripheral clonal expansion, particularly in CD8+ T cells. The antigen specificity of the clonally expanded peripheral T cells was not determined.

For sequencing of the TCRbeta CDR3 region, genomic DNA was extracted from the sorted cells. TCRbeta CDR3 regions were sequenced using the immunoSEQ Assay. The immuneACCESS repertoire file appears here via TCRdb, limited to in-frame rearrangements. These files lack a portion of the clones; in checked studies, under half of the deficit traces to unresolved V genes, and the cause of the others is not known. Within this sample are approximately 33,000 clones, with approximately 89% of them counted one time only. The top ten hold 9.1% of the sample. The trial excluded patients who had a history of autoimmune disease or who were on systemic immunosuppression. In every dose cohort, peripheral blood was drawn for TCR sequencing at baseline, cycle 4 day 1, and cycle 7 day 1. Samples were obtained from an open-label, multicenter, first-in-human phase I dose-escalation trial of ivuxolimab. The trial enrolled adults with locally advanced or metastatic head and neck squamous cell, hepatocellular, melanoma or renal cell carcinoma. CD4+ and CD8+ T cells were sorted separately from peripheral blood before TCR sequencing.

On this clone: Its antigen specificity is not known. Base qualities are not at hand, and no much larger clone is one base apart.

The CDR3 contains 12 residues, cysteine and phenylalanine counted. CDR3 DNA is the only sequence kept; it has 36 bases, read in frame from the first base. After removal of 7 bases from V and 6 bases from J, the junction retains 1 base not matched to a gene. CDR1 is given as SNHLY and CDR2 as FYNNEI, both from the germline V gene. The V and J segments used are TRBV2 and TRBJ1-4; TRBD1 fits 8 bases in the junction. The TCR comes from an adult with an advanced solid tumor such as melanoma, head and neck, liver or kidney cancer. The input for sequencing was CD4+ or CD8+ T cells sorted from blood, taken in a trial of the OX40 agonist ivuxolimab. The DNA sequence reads TGTGCCAGCAAGGACAGGGATGAAAAACTGTTTTTT. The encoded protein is CASKDRDEKLFF.